This T cell receptor beta chain was observed in a study of blood T cells in healthy people across ages. Study-level background: Capturing about one barcoded beta molecule per two T cells was achieved by template switching.

This clonotype was recorded many times. Every donor gave 9 to 10 milliliters of peripheral blood. Using a J-beta primer mix together with a sample-barcoded 5' primer, a second PCR was run for roughly 7 to 12 cycles. TCRdb itself ran the 5' RACE reads through MiXCR, one entry per CDR3 protein. Of about 1.6 million distinct CDR3 sequences detected, about 31% appear once; the ten largest clones hold about 10%. V was pared by 5 bases and J by 3 bases, with 4 bases of the junction left unmatched. The CDR3 is made up of 15 amino acids. The specimen sequenced was blood. The sequence was obtained from a woman aged 25-40 years in good health. V gene TRBV12-3 or TRBV12-4 combines with J gene TRBJ1-4, with TRBD1 matching over 9 bases. This CDR3 reads CASSGTGGPNEKLFF. CDR3 sequence (DNA): TGTGCCAGCAGTGGCACAGGGGGCCCTAATGAAAAACTGTTTTTT.